The 30 T cell receptor beta chains listed next were all sequenced from one sample in a study of naive and memory T cell subsets. Both TRBC1 and TRBC2 were covered by a beta constant-region primer of two equimolar oligonucleotides. A single record per CDR3 protein comes from TCRdb applying MiXCR to the UMI-ligation and nested PCR reads. This table holds around 160,000 distinct CDR3 sequences, 15% to 20% found once. Specimen: naive CD4+ T cells from blood. These receptor sequences come from a human donor in good health.

This clonotype was counted between two and nine times. This chain joins TRBV20-1 and TRBJ2-2; maybe TRBD2 (5 bases). Germline V lookup: CDR1 DFQATT, CDR2 SNEGSKA (reference sequence). The CDR3 covers 14 residues. V was shortened by 3 bases and J by 1 base, with 9 bases between the two germline ends. CDR3 sequence reads: CSARRAGNTGELFF. The CDR3 DNA reads as TGCAGTGCTAGGAGGGCAGGGAACACCGGGGAGCTGTTTTTT.

This sequence joins TRBV3-1 and TRBJ2-2; possibly TRBD1 for D (6 bases). Trimming took off 7 bases at V and 2 bases at J, with 14 bases between the two ends. This CDR3 region has 15 residues. Germline CDR1 is LGHDT and CDR2 is YNNKEL (reference sequence). In nucleotides, the CDR3 is TGTGCCAGCACCGGACAGCGATTAAACACCGGGGAGCTGTTTTTT. It is translated as CASTGQRLNTGELFF.

The V and J genes are TRBV2 and TRBJ2-3; 11 nucleotides align to TRBD2. Germline trimming cut 0 bases from V and 15 bases from J; bases unmatched to any gene: 8. Per germline, CDR1 SNHLY and CDR2 FYNNEI. This CDR3 spans 14 amino acids. CDR3 in DNA: TGTGCCAGCAGTGAAGCCACTAGCGGGAGCATACCCTATTTT. The encoded protein is CASSEATSGSIPYF.

This clonotype was recorded a few times. The V call is TRBV10-3, the J call TRBJ2-6, with 8 bases that match TRBD1. V shed 4 bases and J 0 bases; nucleotides not matched to a gene: 5. Germline assignment: CDR1 ENHRY and CDR2 SYGVKD. The CDR3 consists of 17 residues. CDR3 amino acids: CAISGAGGDSGANVLTF. The DNA of the CDR3 is TGTGCCATCAGTGGTGCAGGGGGCGACTCTGGGGCCAACGTCCTGACTTTC.

This chain connects TRBV2 to TRBJ1-4, with D uncertain. The CDR3 is 14 residues long. Between the trimmed V and J ends, which lost 2 bases and 4 bases, there was a span of 8 bases. Germline V gene lookup returns CDR1 SNHLY and CDR2 FYNNEI. The CDR3 coding sequence is TGTGCCAGCAGTGAACTACAGTTTAATGAAAAACTGTTTTTT. Protein sequence: CASSELQFNEKLFF.

The CDR3 region has the DNA TGTGCCAGCAGCTTCGGGACAGGGGCCTACGAGCAGTACTTC. This translates into CASSFGTGAYEQYF. The chain uses TRBV7-9 and TRBJ2-7, with 10 bases matching TRBD1. The ends lost 3 bases at V and 2 bases at J; junction bases unmatched: 1. Germline-derived CDR1 and CDR2 are SEHNR and FQNEAQ (reference sequence). This CDR3 contains 14 residues.

This clonotype was detected only a few times. The V call is TRBV12-5, the J call TRBJ1-2; D remains unclear. Trimming took 0 bases from V and 6 from J, leaving 20 bases between them. Germline V lookup: CDR1 LGHNT, CDR2 FRNRAP. The CDR3 spans 17 residues. This CDR3 reads CASGLVPPERNVNGYTF. In DNA form, the CDR3 reads TGTGCTAGTGGTTTGGTACCCCCCGAGAGGAACGTGAATGGCTACACCTTC.

This clonotype turned up a few times. This rearrangement joins TRBV10-3 to TRBJ1-6; D gene uncertain. Germline V gene data show CDR1 as ENHRY and CDR2 as SYGVKD. This CDR3 is built from 15 residues. V was cut by 3 bases and J by 5 bases, with 11 bases left in between. The CDR3 DNA follows: TGTGCCATCAGTGATAGTCGGATAGATAATTCACCCCTCCACTTT. Encoded protein: CAISDSRIDNSPLHF.

The chain links TRBV7-9 to TRBJ1-3, with 8 bases aligning to TRBD1. With V trimmed by 2 bases and J by 3 bases, 6 bases remained unmatched. CDR1 and CDR2 from the germline V gene are SEHNR and FQNEAQ (reference sequence). The CDR3 runs 16 residues. The CDR3 nucleotides read TGTGCCAGCAGCTTACGACAGGGGACTGGTGGAAACACCATATATTTT. It is translated as CASSLRQGTGGNTIYF.

This clonotype was seen a few times. The genes are TRBV12-3 or TRBV12-4 and TRBJ1-2; D unresolved. The CDR3 loop spans 14 amino acids. V was pared by 2 bases and J by 4 bases, with 11 bases between. Here the CDR3 DNA reads TGTGCCAGCAGTTTATCTCGGGTGGTCTATGGCTACACCTTC. Translated: CASSLSRVVYGYTF.

The rearrangement joins TRBV29-1 to TRBJ2-5; no firm D call. V was pared by 7 bases and J by 1 base, with 10 bases between. Germline V gives CDR1 SQVTM, CDR2 ANQGSEA. CDR3 length: 12 residues. In DNA, the CDR3 is TGCAGCGCTGGACGGCCCCAAGAGACCCAGTACTTC. It translates to CSAGRPQETQYF. Based on the CDR3 plus reference TRBV29-1 and TRBJ2-5, the full variable domain is SAVISQKPSRDICQRGTSLTIQCQVDSQVTMMFWYRQQPGQSLTLIATANQGSEATYESGFVIDKFPISRPNLTFSTLTVSNMSPEDSSIYLCSAGRPQETQYFGPGTRLLVL.

The V call is TRBV30, the J call TRBJ1-1; D is unresolved. Trimming cost V 2 bases and J 11 bases, with 15 bases left between them. The CDR3 runs to 12 residues. Germline CDR1 and CDR2: GTSNPN and SVGIG (reference sequence). The CDR3 loop is CAWSLVGARAFF. CDR3 nucleotides: TGTGCCTGGAGTTTGGTGGGAGCCCGGGCTTTCTTT.

This clonotype was seen only a few times. The genes are TRBV18 and TRBJ2-3, with D uncertain. The CDR3 has 15 residues. The germline V gene encodes CDR1 KGHSH and CDR2 LQKENI. Trimming cost V 3 bases and J 2 bases, with 12 bases left between them. The chain's CDR3 is CASSPRAVLTDTQYF. CDR3 DNA sequence: TGTGCCAGCTCACCCCGGGCAGTTCTCACAGATACGCAGTATTTT.

This clonotype was picked up a small number of times. The V and J genes are TRBV12-3 or TRBV12-4 and TRBJ2-7; TRBD1 matches at 7 bases. The CDR3 contains 15 residues. V shed 5 bases, J shed 0 bases, and the junction held 7 bases outside the gene matches. The CDR3 nucleotides are TGTGCCAGCAGTCGGGGACAGACCTCCTCCTACGAGCAGTACTTC. Its translation is CASSRGQTSSYEQYF.

This clonotype has only a few counts. V is TRBV7-2 and J is TRBJ2-1, with 14 bases that match TRBD2. Germline V CDR1 and CDR2: SGHTA, FQGNSA. The junction had 4 bases not matched to a gene; V was cut back by 5 bases and J by 10 bases. The CDR3 contains 14 residues. CDR3 sequence reads: CASSPGLAGEEQFF. The CDR3 coding sequence is TGTGCCAGCAGCCCGGGACTAGCGGGAGAGGAGCAGTTCTTC.

This chain joins TRBV4-1 and TRBJ2-5; D gene unclear. Looked up from germline, CDR1 is MGHRA and CDR2 is YSYEKL. This CDR3 region has 15 residues. Trimming shortened V by 1 base and J by 0 bases, and 9 bases separated the two germline ends. The CDR3 coding sequence is TGCGCCAGCAGCCAAGCGGCGACCAACCAAGAGACCCAGTACTTC. Protein: CASSQAATNQETQYF.

This clonotype was counted only a few times. V and J are TRBV7-8 and TRBJ2-7; D is possibly TRBD1 or TRBD2 (5 bases each). Trimming removed 5 bases at V and 3 bases at J, with 11 bases between. The CDR3 sequence is 13 residues long. CDR1 SGHVS and CDR2 FQNEAQ come from the germline V gene. The CDR3 loop is CASSPGPDYEQYF. In DNA, the CDR3 is TGTGCCAGCAGCCCGGGACCGGACTACGAGCAGTACTTC.

This clonotype has a handful of counts. This chain connects TRBV5-1 to TRBJ2-5; 8 bases fit TRBD1. The J segment lost 3 bases and the V segment lost 4 bases, leaving 5 bases of the junction unmatched. Germline V gives CDR1 SGHRS, CDR2 YFSETQ. This CDR3 is built from 14 residues. The CDR3 coding sequence is TGCGCCAGCAGCACCTCGACAGGGGAAGAGACCCAGTACTTC. As protein: CASSTSTGEETQYF.

This clonotype was detected only a few times. The rearrangement uses TRBV4-1 and TRBJ1-5, with a tentative D call TRBD1 (5 bases). There are 16 residues in the CDR3. V lost 4 bases, J lost 0 bases, and 13 bases lay in between. Germline CDR1 and CDR2: MGHRA and YSYEKL. CDR3 nucleotides: TGCGCCAGCAGCCCGTTGACAGTACGTAGCAATCAGCCCCAGCATTTT. Its translation: CASSPLTVRSNQPQHF.

The chain carries TRBV4-2 and TRBJ2-3; TRBD2 aligns across 10 bases. J was trimmed by 1 base and V by 2 bases; bases with no gene match: 3. The CDR3 extends over 16 amino acids. CDR1 and CDR2 (germline): LGHNA, YNFKEQ. This chain's CDR3 is CASSQRTSGRTDTQYF. CDR3 nucleotides: TGTGCCAGCAGCCAACGGACTAGCGGACGCACAGATACGCAGTATTTT.

The V and J genes are TRBV20-1 and TRBJ2-1; TRBD1 matches 9 bases. Germline loops: CDR1 DFQATT, CDR2 SNEGSKA (reference sequence). The J segment lost 8 bases and the V segment lost 1 base, leaving 6 bases of the junction unmatched. The CDR3 totals 14 residues. The CDR3 region is CSARGTGVSHEQFF. The DNA of the CDR3 is TGCAGTGCTAGAGGGACAGGGGTTAGTCATGAGCAGTTCTTC.

The chain has TRBV20-1 and TRBJ2-1; D might be TRBD1 (5 bases). The germline V gene encodes CDR1 DFQATT and CDR2 SNEGSKA (reference sequence). Trimming stripped 3 bases from V and 5 bases from J, with 20 bases between. This CDR3 spans 16 amino acids. CDR3: CSASGVRAAANNEQFF. CDR3 in DNA: TGCAGTGCTAGTGGGGTCAGGGCGGCCGCCAACAATGAGCAGTTCTTC.

This clonotype was seen a handful of times. The CDR3 sequence is CSVAFSGSEQFF. The CDR3 coding sequence is TGCAGCGTTGCGTTTTCAGGGTCTGAGCAGTTCTTC. The chain employs TRBV29-1 and TRBJ2-1; D might be TRBD1 (5 bases). The CDR3 totals 12 residues. CDR1 and CDR2 from the germline V gene are SQVTM and ANQGSEA. The V end was cut by 4 bases, the J end by 9 bases, with 13 bases between.

The table lists this clonotype with many counts. This rearrangement joins TRBV6-1 to TRBJ2-5; TRBD2 is a possible D gene (5 bases). The CDR3 covers 12 residues. V lost 5 bases and J 5 bases, leaving 9 bases between the germline ends. From germline, CDR1 is MNHNS and CDR2 SASEGT. The CDR3 is CASSRTGETQYF. CDR3 in DNA: TGTGCCAGCAGTAGGACTGGGGAGACCCAGTACTTC.

This clonotype turned up a few times. The CDR3 region is CASSLNRAGANVLTF. In DNA form, the CDR3 reads TGTGCCAGCAGCTTGAACAGGGCTGGGGCCAACGTCCTGACTTTC. V and J are TRBV5-4 and TRBJ2-6; weak D call: TRBD1 (6 bases). Germline V gene data show CDR1 as SGHNT and CDR2 as YYREEE (reference sequence). Trimming shortened V by 1 base and J by 2 bases, and 7 bases separated the two germline ends. This CDR3 has 15 amino acids.

The chain couples TRBV7-9 to TRBJ2-7, with D possibly matching TRBD2 (5 bases). Germline V gene sequence: CDR1 SEHNR, CDR2 FQNEAQ (reference sequence). This CDR3 has 13 amino acids. V was cut by 7 bases and J by 3 bases, with 13 bases left in between. CDR3 nucleotide sequence: TGTGCCAGCACCTCCCGGGGTAACTACGAGCAGTACTTC. Translation gives CASTSRGNYEQYF.

This clonotype was seen more than once but under ten times. J is TRBJ2-1 and V is TRBV30; 8 positions match TRBD2. The CDR3 is 12 residues long. CDR1 and CDR2 from the germline V gene are GTSNPN and SVGIG (reference sequence). Unmatched junction bases numbered 12, after V lost 5 bases and J lost 15 bases. The CDR3 spells CAWGGGRSVLFF. Here the CDR3 DNA reads TGTGCCTGGGGTGGCGGGAGGTCGGTCTTGTTCTTC.

V gene TRBV2 combines with J gene TRBJ2-5; possibly TRBD2 for D (5 bases). Looked up from germline, CDR1 is SNHLY and CDR2 is FYNNEI. This CDR3 is 14 amino acids long. Trimming shortened V by 7 bases and J by 5 bases, and 17 bases separated the two germline ends. CDR3 nucleotides: TGTGCCAGCAAAGAACCGCGGGTCCGGGAGACCCAGTACTTC. Translated: CASKEPRVRETQYF.

This clonotype was recorded a few times. The J gene is TRBJ2-3, the V gene TRBV14; 12 nucleotides align to TRBD2. Germline V gene data show CDR1 as SGHDN and CDR2 as FVKESK. V lost 4 bases, J lost 5 bases, and 7 bases stayed unmatched. The CDR3 runs 16 residues. The CDR3 bases are TGTGCCAGCAGCCTACGACTAGCGGGAGTACAAGATACGCAGTATTTT. Translation: CASSLRLAGVQDTQYF.

The genes are TRBV7-9 and TRBJ2-5; perhaps TRBD2 as D (6 bases). The ends were cut back, 10 bases at V and 4 bases at J, with 19 bases in the middle. CDR1 and CDR2 (germline): SEHNR, FQNEAQ (reference sequence). There are 14 residues in the CDR3. The CDR3 region has the DNA TGTGCCACCTCAAAGAACTGGGGAGGAGAGACCCAGTACTTC. Translation gives CATSKNWGGETQYF.